This T cell receptor beta chain was identified in a study of tumor and adjacent non-tumor tissue in lung cancer. Three rounds of nested PCR, following a modified ARM-PCR protocol, produced the TCRbeta library. MiXCR, run by TCRdb on the multiplex PCR reads, gives a single entry per CDR3 protein. This table has about 100,000 distinct CDR3 sequences, 65% appearing once. Germline-derived CDR1 and CDR2 are MGHRA and YSYEKL. This CDR3 contains 17 residues. The template was RNA from unsorted bulk tissue. This non-tumor lung sample came from over 3 cm beyond the tumor edge. Newly diagnosed lung cancer patients had thoracic surgery in China, August–late 2014, without prior chemotherapy. In regard to this clonotype: Germline is not matched at one junction end, which may reflect a read error.

The chain has TRBV4-1 and TRBJ2-1; D is possibly TRBD2 (5 bases). The sequence was obtained from a man aged 30-40 years with non-small cell lung cancer. The sample was distant non-tumor lung tissue. As DNA, the CDR3 is TGCGCCAGCAGCCAGGTTATAGCGTCGAGCTCTTACAATGAGCATTTCTTC. Encoded protein: CASSQVIASSSYNEHFF.